This T cell receptor beta chain was documented in a study of blood T cell repertoires in COVID-19. Only in-frame clones appear in the TCRdb table, and some are missing; sequencing was by immunoSEQ multiplex PCR. The sample comprises around 100,000 clones, approximately 86% of which are singletons, and over 1.5% rests with the top ten. The CDR3 is 12 amino acids. Trimming left V 6 bases short and J 4 bases short, with 9 bases between. Germline values: CDR1 MDHEN, CDR2 SYDVKM. The rearrangement uses TRBV28 and TRBJ1-2; D remains ambiguous. The clonotype comes from a man older than 75 with acute or convalescent COVID-19. The specimen sequenced was peripheral blood. The CDR3 protein is CASSSGAYGYTF. CDR3 sequence (DNA): TGTGCCAGCAGCTCGGGTGCCTATGGCTACACCTTC.